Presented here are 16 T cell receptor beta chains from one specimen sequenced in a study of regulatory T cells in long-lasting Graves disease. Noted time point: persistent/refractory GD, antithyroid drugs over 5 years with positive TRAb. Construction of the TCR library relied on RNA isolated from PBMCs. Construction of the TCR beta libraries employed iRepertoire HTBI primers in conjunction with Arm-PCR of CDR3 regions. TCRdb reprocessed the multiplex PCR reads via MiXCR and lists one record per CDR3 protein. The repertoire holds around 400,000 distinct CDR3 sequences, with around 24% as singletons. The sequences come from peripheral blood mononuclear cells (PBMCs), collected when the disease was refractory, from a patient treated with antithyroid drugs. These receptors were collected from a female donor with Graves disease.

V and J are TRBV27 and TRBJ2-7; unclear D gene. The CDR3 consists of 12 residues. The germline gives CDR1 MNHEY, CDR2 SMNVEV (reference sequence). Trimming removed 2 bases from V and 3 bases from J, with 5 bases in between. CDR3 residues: CASSLKDYEQYF. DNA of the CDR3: TGTGCCAGCAGTTTAAAAGACTACGAGCAGTACTTC.

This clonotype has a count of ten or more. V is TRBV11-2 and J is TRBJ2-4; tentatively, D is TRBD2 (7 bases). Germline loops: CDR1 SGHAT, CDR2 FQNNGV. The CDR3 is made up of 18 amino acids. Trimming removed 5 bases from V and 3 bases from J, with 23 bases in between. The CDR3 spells CASSSRGGWPLGKNIQYF. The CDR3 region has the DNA TGTGCCAGCAGCAGTAGGGGGGGATGGCCCCTAGGCAAAAACATTCAGTACTTC.

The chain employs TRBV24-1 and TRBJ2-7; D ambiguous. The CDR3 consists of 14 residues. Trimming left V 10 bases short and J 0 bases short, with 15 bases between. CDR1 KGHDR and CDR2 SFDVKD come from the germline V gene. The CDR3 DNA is TGTGCCACGCCGTCCGGGCCGTACTCCTACGAGCAGTACTTC. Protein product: CATPSGPYSYEQYF.

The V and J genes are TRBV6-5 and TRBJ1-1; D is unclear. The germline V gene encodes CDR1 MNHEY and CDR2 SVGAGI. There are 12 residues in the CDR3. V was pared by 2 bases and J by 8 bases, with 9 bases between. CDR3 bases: TGTGCCAGCAGTTACCCGACGGGAGAAGCTTTCTTT. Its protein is CASSYPTGEAFF.

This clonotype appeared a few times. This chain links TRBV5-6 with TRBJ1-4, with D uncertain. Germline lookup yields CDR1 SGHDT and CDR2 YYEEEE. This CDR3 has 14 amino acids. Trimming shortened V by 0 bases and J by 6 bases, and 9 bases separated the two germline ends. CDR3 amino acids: CASSLGQLYEKLFF. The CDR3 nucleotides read TGTGCCAGCAGCTTGGGGCAGCTTTATGAAAAACTGTTTTTT. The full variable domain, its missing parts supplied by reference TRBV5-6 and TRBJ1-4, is DAGVTQSPTHLIKTRGQQVTLRCSPKSGHDTVSWYQQALGQGPQFIFQYYEEEERQRGNFPDRFSGHQFPNYSSELNVNALLLGDSALYLCASSLGQLYEKLFFGSGTQLSVL.

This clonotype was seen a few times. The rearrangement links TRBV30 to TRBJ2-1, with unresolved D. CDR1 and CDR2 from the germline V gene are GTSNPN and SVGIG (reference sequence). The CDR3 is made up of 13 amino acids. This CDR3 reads CGASEPLRNEQFF. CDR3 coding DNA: TGTGGGGCTAGTGAGCCCCTGAGGAATGAGCAGTTCTTC.

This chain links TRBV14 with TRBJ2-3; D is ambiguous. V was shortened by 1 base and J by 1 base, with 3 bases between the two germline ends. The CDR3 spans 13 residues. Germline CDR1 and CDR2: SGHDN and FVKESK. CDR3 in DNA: TGTGCCAGCAGCCAAGGGGGCACAGATACGCAGTATTTT. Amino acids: CASSQGGTDTQYF.

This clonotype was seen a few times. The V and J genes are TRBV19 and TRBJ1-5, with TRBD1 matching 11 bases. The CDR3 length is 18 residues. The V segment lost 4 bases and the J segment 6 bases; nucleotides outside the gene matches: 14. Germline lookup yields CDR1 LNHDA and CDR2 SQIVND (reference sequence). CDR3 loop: CASSKNSGQGGRGQPQHF. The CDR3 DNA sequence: TGTGCCAGTAGTAAAAACTCGGGACAGGGGGGAAGAGGTCAGCCCCAGCATTTT.

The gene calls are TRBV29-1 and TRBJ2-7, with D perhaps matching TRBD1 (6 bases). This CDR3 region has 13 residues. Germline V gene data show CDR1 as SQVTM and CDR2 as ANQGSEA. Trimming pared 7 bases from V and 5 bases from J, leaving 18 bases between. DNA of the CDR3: TGCAGCGCCCAACAGGGTATTTCAAACGAGCAGTACTTC. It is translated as CSAQQGISNEQYF.

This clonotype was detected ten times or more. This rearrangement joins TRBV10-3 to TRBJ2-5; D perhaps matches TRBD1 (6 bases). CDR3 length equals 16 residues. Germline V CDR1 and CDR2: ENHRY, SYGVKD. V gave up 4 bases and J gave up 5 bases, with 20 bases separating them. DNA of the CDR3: TGTGCCATCAGTGGCGATCAGGGGCTTGAGGTGGAGACCCAGTACTTC. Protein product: CAISGDQGLEVETQYF.

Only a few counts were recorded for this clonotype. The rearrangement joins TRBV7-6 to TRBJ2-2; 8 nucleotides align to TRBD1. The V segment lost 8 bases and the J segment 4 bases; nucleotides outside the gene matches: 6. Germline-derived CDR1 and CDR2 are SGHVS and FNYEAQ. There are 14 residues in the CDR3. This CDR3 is CASLSGTGTGELFF. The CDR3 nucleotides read TGTGCCAGCCTATCCGGGACAGGCACCGGGGAGCTGTTTTTT.

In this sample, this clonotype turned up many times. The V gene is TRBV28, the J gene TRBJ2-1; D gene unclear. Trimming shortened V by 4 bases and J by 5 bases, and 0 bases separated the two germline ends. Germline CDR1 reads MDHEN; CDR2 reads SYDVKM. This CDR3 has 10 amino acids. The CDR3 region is CASSYNEQFF. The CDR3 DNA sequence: TGTGCCAGCAGTTACAATGAGCAGTTCTTC.

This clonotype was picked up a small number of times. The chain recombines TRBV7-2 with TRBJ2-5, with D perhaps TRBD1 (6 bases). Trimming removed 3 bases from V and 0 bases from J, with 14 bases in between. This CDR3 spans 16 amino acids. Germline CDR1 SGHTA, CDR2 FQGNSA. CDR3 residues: CASSFQIGGYQETQYF. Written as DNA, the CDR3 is TGTGCCAGCAGCTTTCAAATTGGGGGCTACCAAGAGACCCAGTACTTC.

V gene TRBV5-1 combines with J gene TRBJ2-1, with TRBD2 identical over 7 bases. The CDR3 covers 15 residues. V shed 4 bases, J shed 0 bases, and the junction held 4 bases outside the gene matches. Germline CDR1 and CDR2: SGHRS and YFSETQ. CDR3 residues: CASSRLADSYNEQFF. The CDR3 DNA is TGCGCCAGCAGCCGACTAGCTGACTCCTACAATGAGCAGTTCTTC. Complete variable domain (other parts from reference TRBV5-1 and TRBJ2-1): KAGVTQTPRYLIKTRGQQVTLSCSPISGHRSVSWYQQTPGQGLQFLFEYFSETQRNKGNFPGRFSGRQFSNSRSEMNVSTLELGDSALYLCASSRLADSYNEQFFGPGTRLTVL.

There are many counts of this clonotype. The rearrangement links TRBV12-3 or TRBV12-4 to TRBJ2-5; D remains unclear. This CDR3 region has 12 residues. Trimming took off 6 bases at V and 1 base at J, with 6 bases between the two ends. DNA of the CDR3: TGTGCCAGCAGCTTATCCCAAGAGACCCAGTACTTC. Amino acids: CASSLSQETQYF.

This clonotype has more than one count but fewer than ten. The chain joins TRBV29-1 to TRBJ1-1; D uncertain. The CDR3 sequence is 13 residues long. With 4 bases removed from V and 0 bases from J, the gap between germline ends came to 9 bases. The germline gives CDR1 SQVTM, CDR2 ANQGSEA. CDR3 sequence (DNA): TGCAGCGTTGTAAGGACGTTGAACACTGAAGCTTTCTTT. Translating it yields CSVVRTLNTEAFF.